A selection of T cell receptor beta chains follows, all from one sample in a study of CD4 T cells in relation to SARS-CoV-2 and coronaviruses. TCRdb keeps only in-frame clones here, not all; method: immunoSEQ multiplex PCR. The data contain under 25,000 clones, 78% of them singletons. Antigens for these TCRs are unknown. Sequencing was carried out using CD4+ T cells from PBMCs, cultured in vitro. The receptors were gathered from a human donor in good health. CDR3s include the opening cysteine and the closing phenylalanine or tryptophan. The order of the fields is CDR3 protein, V gene, J gene, clone size. Expanded clones are given a class, and other clones once, few, many or no size at all.

CAIRTSYEQYF	TRBV10-3	TRBJ2-7	.
CASGLVIVAGKNEQYF	TRBV12-5	TRBJ2-7	.
CASKSGTNTGELFF	TRBV11-3	TRBJ2-2	.
CATSERGTGELFF	TRBV24-1	TRBJ2-2	.
CASTAGTSFLDTQYF	TRBV2	TRBJ2-3	.
CASGLEVGETQYF	TRBV12-5	TRBJ2-5	once
CSAGGHYEQYF	TRBV20-1	TRBJ2-7	.
CASRLPPGGGGQETQYF	TRBV2	TRBJ2-5	.
CAISDYQETQYF	TRBV10-3	TRBJ2-5	.
CASSLGGTNEKLFF	TRBV27	TRBJ1-4	few
CASSDRQIQETQYF	TRBV2	TRBJ2-5	once
CASSLNGLGSTDTQYF	TRBV7-3	TRBJ2-3	.
CSVDGVLSSYNEQFF	TRBV29-1	TRBJ2-1	.
CAWSVRSGDSPLHF	TRBV30	TRBJ1-6	.
CASSDSGRNTGELFF	TRBV9	TRBJ2-2	.
CASSVGQGAIYEQYF	TRBV19	TRBJ2-7	.
CASSQVLSGQETQYF	TRBV3-1/TRBV3-2	TRBJ2-5	.
CASSRPGTALFNTEAFF	TRBV19	TRBJ1-1	.
CAWSANQGSGNTIYF	TRBV30	TRBJ1-3	.
CASSLGLVGRNEQFF	TRBV7-3	TRBJ2-1	.
CASGFGENNEQFF	TRBV12-5	TRBJ2-1	.
CASSLVRERGYNEQFF	TRBV7-3	TRBJ2-1	.
CASSKPPGQGTNTGELFF	TRBV9	TRBJ2-2	.
CASSLARFSYEQYF	TRBV5-1	TRBJ2-7	.
CASSGGLAAYNEQFF	TRBV25-1	TRBJ2-1	.
CASSSGQPGETQYF	TRBV7-3	TRBJ2-5	.
CASSFPGQGNTGELFF	TRBV7-3	TRBJ2-2	.
CATSSRQGAPEKLFF	TRBV15	TRBJ1-4	once
CATSRDLLYEQFF	TRBV15	TRBJ2-1	.
CASRWDRAIAGELFF	TRBV28	TRBJ2-2	.